Detailed here is one TCR beta chain. These data come from a study of blood T cell repertoires in COVID-19. The wider study: The United States, Italy and Spain were the sources of the acute and convalescent COVID-19 samples. Sources were T cells, B-cell-depleted T cells, or PBMCs; the material itself was cDNA or gDNA.

Trimming took 2 bases from V and 4 from J; bases not matched to a gene: 3. This CDR3 has 16 amino acids. Germline CDR1 is SGHAT and CDR2 is FQNNGV. Measured with immunoSEQ multiplex PCR; TCRdb has only the in-frame clones, and not every one. In the table there are approximately 93,000 clones, under 80% of which are singletons. Enrolment of Seattle patients took place during active infection, and they were followed longitudinally. This chain joins TRBV11-2 and TRBJ2-3, with TRBD2 identical over 13 bases. Sample: peripheral blood. This clonotype was obtained from an older man with COVID-19, enrolled during active disease. CDR3 nucleotide sequence: TGTGCCAGCAGCTTACGGACTAGCGGGAGCGCAGATACGCAGTATTTT. Its translation is CASSLRTSGSADTQYF.